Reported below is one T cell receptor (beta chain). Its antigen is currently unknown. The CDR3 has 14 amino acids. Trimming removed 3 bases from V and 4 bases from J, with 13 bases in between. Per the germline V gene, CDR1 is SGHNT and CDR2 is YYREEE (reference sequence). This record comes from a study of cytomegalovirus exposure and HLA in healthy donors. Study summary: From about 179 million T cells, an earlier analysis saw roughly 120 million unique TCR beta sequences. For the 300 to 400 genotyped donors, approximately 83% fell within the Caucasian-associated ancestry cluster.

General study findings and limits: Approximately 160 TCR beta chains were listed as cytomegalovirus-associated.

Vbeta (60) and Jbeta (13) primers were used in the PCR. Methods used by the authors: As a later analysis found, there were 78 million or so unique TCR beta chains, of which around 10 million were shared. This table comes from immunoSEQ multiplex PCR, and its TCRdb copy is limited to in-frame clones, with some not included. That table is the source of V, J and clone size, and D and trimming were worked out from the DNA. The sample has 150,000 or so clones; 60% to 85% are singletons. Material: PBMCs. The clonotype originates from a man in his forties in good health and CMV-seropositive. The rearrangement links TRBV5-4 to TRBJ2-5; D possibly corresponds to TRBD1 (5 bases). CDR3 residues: CASSSDIRGETQYF. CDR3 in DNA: TGTGCCAGCAGCTCGGACATTCGAGGAGAGACCCAGTACTTC. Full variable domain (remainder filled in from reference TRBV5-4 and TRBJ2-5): ETGVTQSPTHLIKTRGQQVTLRCSSQSGHNTVSWYQQALGQGPQFIFQYYREEENGRGNFPPRFSGLQFPNYSSELNVNALELDDSALYLCASSSDIRGETQYFGPGTRLLVL.